This T cell receptor (beta chain) stems from a study of blood T cell repertoires in COVID-19. About the study: The study drew acute and convalescent COVID-19 samples from the United States, Italy and Spain. T cells, B-cell-depleted T cells, or PBMCs provided the cDNA or gDNA that served as material.

Original methodology: Researchers report that nucleated cell counts were estimated from reference gene primer amplification. The repertoire was sequenced with immunoSEQ multiplex PCR; TCRdb's copy has only in-frame clones and lacks some. The V and J calls and the clone size are those of that table, but D and trimming were determined from the DNA. The sample includes some 48,000 clones, around 87% of them seen just once. The specimen was peripheral blood. This receptor was identified in a woman aged 80 or over in a cohort sampled during active or convalescent COVID-19.

The CDR3 protein is CASSSGTHYGYTF. Here the CDR3 DNA reads TGTGCCAGCAGCAGCGGGACGCACTATGGCTACACCTTC. The V call is TRBV9, the J call TRBJ1-2; the D gene is possibly TRBD1 (5 bases). V lost 4 bases and J lost 3, with 10 bases in between. The germline CDR1 and CDR2 sequences are SGDLS and YYNGEE. CDR3 size: 13 residues.